The T cell receptor (beta chain) under discussion was sequenced for a study of spatial heterogeneity in lung cancer. Time point noted: sample taken at primary tumor resection. Around 68 TRACERx patients with early, untreated non-small cell lung cancer donated samples. Whole RNA was taken from tumor, nontumor lung or frozen PBMC; it was then sequenced unsorted. This clonotype has at least ten counts. Trimming cost V 1 base and J 5 bases, with 5 bases left between them. CDR3 length equals 12 residues. Germline V CDR1 and CDR2: ENHRY, SYGVKD. TCRdb re-called the 5' RACE reads through MiXCR, storing one row per CDR3 protein. Here the sample spans about 40,000 distinct CDR3 sequences, approximately 5.5% being singletons.

The J gene is TRBJ1-2, the V gene TRBV10-3; D remains unclear. The clonotype was recovered from a female donor with early-stage non-small cell lung cancer. The sequencing here drew on PBMCs, taken at surgery. The CDR3 DNA follows: TGTGCCATCAGTGAGTTAGCTTATGGCTACACCTTC. Translated: CAISELAYGYTF.